A selection of T cell receptor beta chains follows, all from one sample in a study of graft-versus-host responses after intestinal transplantation. The repertoire was sequenced with immunoSEQ multiplex PCR; TCRdb's copy has only in-frame clones and lacks some. The sample has approximately 90,000 clones; 88% are singletons. Antigens of these TCRs are unknown. This specimen consisted of unstimulated CD4+ T cells sorted from spleen or lymph node cells, obtained before transplant. These receptors all come from a human donor who was the organ donor for an intestinal transplant. Both conserved end residues are part of each CDR3. The D gene is left open where the match is weak. Clone size appears in some rows only: once, few, many, or a class for an expanded clone.

clone size: .
D gene: TRBD2
CDR3 length: 18
J gene: TRBJ2-3
V gene: TRBV9
CDR3 DNA: TGTGCCAGCAGCGCAGGGGGGCTAGCGGGAGGGATCACAGATACGCAGTATTTT
CDR3 protein: CASSAGGLAGGITDTQYF

clone size: once
D gene: .
CDR3 length: 13
J gene: TRBJ1-2
V gene: TRBV2
CDR3 DNA: TGTGCCAGCAGTGAAGCGCGGGGACTGCCCTACACCTTC
CDR3 protein: CASSEARGLPYTF

clone size: .
D gene: TRBD1
CDR3 length: 15
J gene: TRBJ2-3
V gene: TRBV6-1
CDR3 DNA: TGTGCCAGCAGTCTTTGGACAGGGGCGGGAGATACGCAGTATTTT
CDR3 protein: CASSLWTGAGDTQYF

clone size: .
D gene: .
CDR3 length: 11
J gene: TRBJ2-7
V gene: TRBV28
CDR3 DNA: TGTGCCACCCTAGTGTACTACGAGCAGTACTTC
CDR3 protein: CATLVYYEQYF

clone size: .
D gene: .
CDR3 length: 12
J gene: TRBJ2-5
V gene: TRBV28
CDR3 DNA: TGTGCCAGCAGCCGCAGGGTCAAGACCCAGTACTTC
CDR3 protein: CASSRRVKTQYF

clone size: .
D gene: TRBD2
CDR3 length: 16
J gene: TRBJ2-3
V gene: TRBV19
CDR3 DNA: TGTGCCAGTTCGGCGCGAGATAGCGGGAGTTCAGATACGCAGTATTTT
CDR3 protein: CASSARDSGSSDTQYF

clone size: .
D gene: .
CDR3 length: 13
J gene: TRBJ1-1
V gene: TRBV5-4
CDR3 DNA: TGTGCCAGTGGTCGTCCGACAGACACTGAAGCTTTCTTT
CDR3 protein: CASGRPTDTEAFF

clone size: once
D gene: .
CDR3 length: 17
J gene: TRBJ2-7
V gene: TRBV2
CDR3 DNA: TGTGCCAGCGGAGGGTCGGGAAGCGGTTTACGGGCCTACGAGCAGTACTTC
CDR3 protein: CASGGSGSGLRAYEQYF

clone size: .
D gene: .
CDR3 length: 13
J gene: TRBJ1-2
V gene: TRBV2
CDR3 DNA: TGTGCCAGCCGTACAATTACCAACTATGGCTACACCTTC
CDR3 protein: CASRTITNYGYTF

clone size: .
D gene: .
CDR3 length: 13
J gene: TRBJ1-1
V gene: TRBV6-1
CDR3 DNA: TGTGCCAGCAGGGAACAGGGTATTACTGAAGCTTTCTTT
CDR3 protein: CASREQGITEAFF

clone size: .
D gene: TRBD1
CDR3 length: 15
J gene: TRBJ2-7
V gene: TRBV28
CDR3 DNA: TGTGCCAGCACCCGGGCCGGGACAGGCTCCTACGAGCAGTACTTC
CDR3 protein: CASTRAGTGSYEQYF

clone size: .
D gene: .
CDR3 length: 13
J gene: TRBJ2-7
V gene: TRBV5-1
CDR3 DNA: TGCGCCAGCAGCTTGGCGGGGACTCGCGAGCAGTACTTC
CDR3 protein: CASSLAGTREQYF

clone size: .
D gene: .
CDR3 length: 13
J gene: TRBJ1-1
V gene: TRBV7-2
CDR3 DNA: TGTGCCAGCAGCTTGGACAGATACACTGAAGCTTTCTTT
CDR3 protein: CASSLDRYTEAFF

clone size: few
D gene: .
CDR3 length: 12
J gene: TRBJ2-7
V gene: TRBV6-1
CDR3 DNA: TGTGCCAGCAGTGGACAAACCTACGAGCAGTACTTC
CDR3 protein: CASSGQTYEQYF

clone size: .
D gene: .
CDR3 length: 15
J gene: TRBJ1-5
V gene: TRBV6-5
CDR3 DNA: TGTGCCAGCAGTCCAGGAGGGCATAGCAATCAGCCCCAGCATTTT
CDR3 protein: CASSPGGHSNQPQHF

clone size: .
D gene: TRBD2
CDR3 length: 14
J gene: TRBJ2-1
V gene: TRBV5-8
CDR3 DNA: TGTGCCAGCAGCTTGACCCCTGCGGGGGATGAGCAGTTCTTC
CDR3 protein: CASSLTPAGDEQFF

clone size: once
D gene: TRBD1
CDR3 length: 17
J gene: TRBJ1-6
V gene: TRBV30
CDR3 DNA: TGTGCCTGGAGTGCGAAGGACAGGGGCAGCGATAATTCACCCCTCCACTTT
CDR3 protein: CAWSAKDRGSDNSPLHF

clone size: .
D gene: TRBD1
CDR3 length: 17
J gene: TRBJ2-6
V gene: TRBV27
CDR3 DNA: TGTGCCAGCAGTTTAGGGGACAGCCCCTCTGGGGCCAACGTCCTGACTTTC
CDR3 protein: CASSLGDSPSGANVLTF

clone size: .
D gene: .
CDR3 length: 15
J gene: TRBJ1-3
V gene: TRBV18
CDR3 DNA: TGTGCCAGCTCAGGAGGGGCTCCCTCTGGAAACACCATATATTTT
CDR3 protein: CASSGGAPSGNTIYF

clone size: once
D gene: .
CDR3 length: 13
J gene: TRBJ1-1
V gene: TRBV18
CDR3 DNA: TGTGCCAGCTCACCGGAGATTGGCACTGAAGCTTTCTTT
CDR3 protein: CASSPEIGTEAFF

clone size: .
D gene: TRBD1
CDR3 length: 16
J gene: TRBJ1-2
V gene: TRBV6-7
CDR3 DNA: TGTGCCAGCAGTTGGATCAGGGGGGAAATACCCTATGGCTACACCTTC
CDR3 protein: CASSWIRGEIPYGYTF

clone size: .
D gene: .
CDR3 length: 16
J gene: TRBJ2-7
V gene: TRBV21-1
CDR3 DNA: TGTGCCAGCAGCCCTACGTCACAGGGGAGAGACTACGAGCAGTACTTC
CDR3 protein: CASSPTSQGRDYEQYF

clone size: .
D gene: TRBD1
CDR3 length: 14
J gene: TRBJ2-5
V gene: TRBV5-8
CDR3 DNA: TGTGCCAGCAGCTTGAGGGGGCTGGGGGAGACCCAGTACTTC
CDR3 protein: CASSLRGLGETQYF

clone size: once
D gene: TRBD1
CDR3 length: 16
J gene: TRBJ1-1
V gene: TRBV28
CDR3 DNA: TGTGCCAGCAGTTTATGGGGGACAGGGAAGCGTACTGAAGCTTTCTTT
CDR3 protein: CASSLWGTGKRTEAFF

clone size: .
D gene: .
CDR3 length: 12
J gene: TRBJ1-1
V gene: TRBV28
CDR3 DNA: TGTGCCAGCAGACTAATGAACACTGAAGCTTTCTTT
CDR3 protein: CASRLMNTEAFF

clone size: .
D gene: .
CDR3 length: 16
J gene: TRBJ1-3
V gene: TRBV21-1
CDR3 DNA: TGTGCCAGCAGCAAAGCAGACAGGGGTCCTGGAAACACCATATATTTT
CDR3 protein: CASSKADRGPGNTIYF

clone size: once
D gene: .
CDR3 length: 16
J gene: TRBJ1-4
V gene: TRBV11-2
CDR3 DNA: TGTGCCAGCAGCTTATCGAATGGGGCAGGGAATGAAAAACTGTTTTTT
CDR3 protein: CASSLSNGAGNEKLFF

clone size: .
D gene: TRBD1
CDR3 length: 16
J gene: TRBJ2-1
V gene: TRBV7-6
CDR3 DNA: TGTGCCAGCAGCTTGGGTGGGACAGGGGACTACAATGAGCAGTTCTTC
CDR3 protein: CASSLGGTGDYNEQFF

clone size: .
D gene: TRBD1
CDR3 length: 14
J gene: TRBJ1-1
V gene: TRBV4-1
CDR3 DNA: TGCGCCAGCAGCCAAGAAGACAGGGACACTGAAGCTTTCTTT
CDR3 protein: CASSQEDRDTEAFF

clone size: .
D gene: .
CDR3 length: 15
J gene: TRBJ1-1
V gene: TRBV28
CDR3 DNA: TGTGCCAGCAGCGAGTTACTACAGGGGAACACTGAAGCTTTCTTT
CDR3 protein: CASSELLQGNTEAFF

clone size: .
D gene: TRBD2
CDR3 length: 16
J gene: TRBJ2-7
V gene: TRBV5-1
CDR3 DNA: TGCGCCAGCAGCCCAGGACTAGCGGGTAGATACTACGAGCAGTACTTC
CDR3 protein: CASSPGLAGRYYEQYF

clone size: .
D gene: .
CDR3 length: 14
J gene: TRBJ1-1
V gene: TRBV6-5
CDR3 DNA: TGTGCCAGCAGGCAACCTTCAGTGAACACTGAAGCTTTCTTT
CDR3 protein: CASRQPSVNTEAFF

clone size: .
D gene: TRBD2
CDR3 length: 14
J gene: TRBJ2-3
V gene: TRBV19
CDR3 DNA: TGTGCCAGTACGGGCGGGAGAGGGACAGATACGCAGTATTTT
CDR3 protein: CASTGGRGTDTQYF

clone size: .
D gene: TRBD1
CDR3 length: 16
J gene: TRBJ1-1
V gene: TRBV7-9
CDR3 DNA: TGTGCCAGCAGCTTAGGGCGGGTGACAGGGGACACTGAAGCTTTCTTT
CDR3 protein: CASSLGRVTGDTEAFF

clone size: few
D gene: .
CDR3 length: 14
J gene: TRBJ2-2
V gene: TRBV10-2
CDR3 DNA: TGCGCCAGCACCCCGGACAGGAACACCGGGGAGCTGTTTTTT
CDR3 protein: CASTPDRNTGELFF

clone size: .
D gene: .
CDR3 length: 14
J gene: TRBJ2-7
V gene: TRBV5-4
CDR3 DNA: TGTGCCAGCAGCCCCGACCCGACTCTCTACGAGCAGTACTTC
CDR3 protein: CASSPDPTLYEQYF

clone size: .
D gene: .
CDR3 length: 13
J gene: TRBJ1-2
V gene: TRBV5-1
CDR3 DNA: TGCGCCAGCAGCTTGGAGGGACATGAGGGCTACACCTTC
CDR3 protein: CASSLEGHEGYTF

clone size: .
D gene: .
CDR3 length: 15
J gene: TRBJ2-2
V gene: TRBV5-5
CDR3 DNA: TGTGCCAGCAGCCGCGGGACGGGGAAAGCCGGGGAGCTGTTTTTT
CDR3 protein: CASSRGTGKAGELFF

clone size: .
D gene: .
CDR3 length: 17
J gene: TRBJ2-6
V gene: TRBV11-2
CDR3 DNA: TGTGCCAGCAGCCCAGGGGTAATTGGCGCTGGGGCCAACGTCCTGACTTTC
CDR3 protein: CASSPGVIGAGANVLTF

clone size: .
D gene: .
CDR3 length: 13
J gene: TRBJ2-3
V gene: TRBV7-2
CDR3 DNA: TGTGCCAGCAGCCCGGGGAGGACAGATACGCAGTATTTT
CDR3 protein: CASSPGRTDTQYF

clone size: .
D gene: .
CDR3 length: 16
J gene: TRBJ2-7
V gene: TRBV5-6
CDR3 DNA: TGTGCCAGCAGCCAGACGGGGGAGAGCCCTACCTACGAGCAGTACTTC
CDR3 protein: CASSQTGESPTYEQYF

clone size: .
D gene: .
CDR3 length: 13
J gene: TRBJ2-3
V gene: TRBV2
CDR3 DNA: TGTGCCAGCACTGACGGGGACACAGATACGCAGTATTTT
CDR3 protein: CASTDGDTDTQYF

clone size: .
D gene: .
CDR3 length: 13
J gene: TRBJ1-5
V gene: TRBV7-2
CDR3 DNA: TGTGCCAGCAGCTTAGGGGGGGAACAGCCCCAGCATTTT
CDR3 protein: CASSLGGEQPQHF

clone size: .
D gene: .
CDR3 length: 17
J gene: TRBJ1-3
V gene: TRBV9
CDR3 DNA: TGTGCCAGCAGCGCCTACAGGGTGCGGGCCTCTGGAAACACCATATATTTT
CDR3 protein: CASSAYRVRASGNTIYF

clone size: .
D gene: TRBD1
CDR3 length: 14
J gene: TRBJ1-2
V gene: TRBV18
CDR3 DNA: TGTGCCAGCTCACGGGGACAGGCCGCCGAAGGCTACACCTTC
CDR3 protein: CASSRGQAAEGYTF

clone size: .
D gene: .
CDR3 length: 14
J gene: TRBJ2-1
V gene: TRBV28
CDR3 DNA: TGTGCCAGCACCCCTGGGGGGAGGCCCGGTGAGCAGTTCTTC
CDR3 protein: CASTPGGRPGEQFF